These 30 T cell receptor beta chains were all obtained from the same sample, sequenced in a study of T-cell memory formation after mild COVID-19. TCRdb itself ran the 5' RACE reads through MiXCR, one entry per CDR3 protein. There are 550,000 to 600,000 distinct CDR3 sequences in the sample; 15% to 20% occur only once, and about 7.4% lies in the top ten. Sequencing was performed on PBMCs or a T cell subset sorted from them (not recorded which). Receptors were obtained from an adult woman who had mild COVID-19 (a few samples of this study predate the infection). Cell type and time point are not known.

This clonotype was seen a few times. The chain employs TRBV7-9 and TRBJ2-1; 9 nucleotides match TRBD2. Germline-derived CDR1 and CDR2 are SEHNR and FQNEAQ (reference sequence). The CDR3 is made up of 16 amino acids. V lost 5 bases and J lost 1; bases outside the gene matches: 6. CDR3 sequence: CASSPLAGLSYNEQFF. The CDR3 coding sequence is TGTGCCAGCAGCCCTCTAGCGGGACTGTCCTACAATGAGCAGTTCTTC.

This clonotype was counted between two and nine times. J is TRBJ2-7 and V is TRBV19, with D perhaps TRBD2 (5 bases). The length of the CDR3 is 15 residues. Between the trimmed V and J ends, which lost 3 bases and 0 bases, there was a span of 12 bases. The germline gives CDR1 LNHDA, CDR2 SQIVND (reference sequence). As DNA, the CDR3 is TGTGCCAGTAGTATTTGGGCGGGTTCCTCCTACGAGCAGTACTTC. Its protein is CASSIWAGSSYEQYF.

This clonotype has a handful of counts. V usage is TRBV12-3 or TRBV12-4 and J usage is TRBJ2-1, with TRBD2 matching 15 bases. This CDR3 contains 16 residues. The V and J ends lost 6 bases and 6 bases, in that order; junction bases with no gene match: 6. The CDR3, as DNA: TGTGCCAGCAGCCCTTTGGGACTAGCGGGGGGCAATGAGCAGTTCTTC. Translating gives CASSPLGLAGGNEQFF.

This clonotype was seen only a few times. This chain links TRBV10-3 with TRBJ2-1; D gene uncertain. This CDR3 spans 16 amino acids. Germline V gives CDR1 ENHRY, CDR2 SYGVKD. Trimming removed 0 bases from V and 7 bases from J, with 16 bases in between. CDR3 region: CAISESVGKNWNEQFF. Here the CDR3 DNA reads TGTGCCATCAGTGAGTCGGTGGGGAAAAATTGGAATGAGCAGTTCTTC.

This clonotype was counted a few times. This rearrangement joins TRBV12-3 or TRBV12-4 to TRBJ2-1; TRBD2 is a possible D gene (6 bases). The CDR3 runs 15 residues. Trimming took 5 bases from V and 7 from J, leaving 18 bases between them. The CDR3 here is CASSPIGGVPNEQFF. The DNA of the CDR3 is TGTGCCAGCAGTCCGATTGGCGGGGTCCCAAATGAGCAGTTCTTC.

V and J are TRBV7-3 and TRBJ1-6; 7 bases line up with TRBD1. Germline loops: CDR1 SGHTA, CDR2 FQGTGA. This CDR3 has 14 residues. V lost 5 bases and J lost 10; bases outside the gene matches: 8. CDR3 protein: CASSQGGLGSPLHF. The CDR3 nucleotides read TGTGCCAGCAGCCAGGGGGGATTAGGATCACCCCTCCACTTT.

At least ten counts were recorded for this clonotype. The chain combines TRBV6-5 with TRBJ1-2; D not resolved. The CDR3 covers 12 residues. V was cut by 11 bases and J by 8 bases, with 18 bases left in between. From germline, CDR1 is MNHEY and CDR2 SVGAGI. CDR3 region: CAVKNRLGGYTF. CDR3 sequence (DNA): TGTGCCGTGAAAAACCGCCTAGGGGGCTACACCTTC.

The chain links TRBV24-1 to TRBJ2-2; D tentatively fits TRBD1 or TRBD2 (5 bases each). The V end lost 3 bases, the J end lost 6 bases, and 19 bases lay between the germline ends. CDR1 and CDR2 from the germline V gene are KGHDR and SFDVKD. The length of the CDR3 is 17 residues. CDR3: CATSDTSGAPRAGELFF. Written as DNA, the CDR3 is TGTGCCACCAGTGATACTTCCGGGGCCCCCCGAGCCGGGGAGCTGTTTTTT.

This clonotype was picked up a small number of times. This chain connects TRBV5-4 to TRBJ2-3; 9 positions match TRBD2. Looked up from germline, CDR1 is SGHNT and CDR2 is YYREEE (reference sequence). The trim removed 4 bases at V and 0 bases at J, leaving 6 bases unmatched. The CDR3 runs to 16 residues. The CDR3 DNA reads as TGTGCCAGCAGCCGACTAGCGGTAATTAGCACAGATACGCAGTATTTT. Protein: CASSRLAVISTDTQYF. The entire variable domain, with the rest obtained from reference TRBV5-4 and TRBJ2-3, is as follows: ETGVTQSPTHLIKTRGQQVTLRCSSQSGHNTVSWYQQALGQGPQFIFQYYREEENGRGNFPPRFSGLQFPNYSSELNVNALELDDSALYLCASSRLAVISTDTQYFGPGTRLTVL.

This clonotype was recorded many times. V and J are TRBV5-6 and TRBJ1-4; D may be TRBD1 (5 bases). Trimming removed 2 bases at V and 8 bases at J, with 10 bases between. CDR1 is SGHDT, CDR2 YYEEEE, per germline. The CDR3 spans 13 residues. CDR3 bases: TGTGCCAGCAGCTTTTTTCGGGGGGAAAAACTGTTTTTT. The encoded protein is CASSFFRGEKLFF. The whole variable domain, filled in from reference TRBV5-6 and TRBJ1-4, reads DAGVTQSPTHLIKTRGQQVTLRCSPKSGHDTVSWYQQALGQGPQFIFQYYEEEERQRGNFPDRFSGHQFPNYSSELNVNALLLGDSALYLCASSFFRGEKLFFGSGTQLSVL.

The CDR3 DNA follows: TGTGCCAGCAGCCCCATCGACAGGGCTGAAGCTTTCTTT. Translation: CASSPIDRAEAFF. This chain connects TRBV4-2 to TRBJ1-1; 7 bases are a match to TRBD1. The CDR3 spans 13 residues. CDR1 LGHNA and CDR2 YNFKEQ come from the germline V gene. With 4 bases clipped from V and 6 bases from J, the junction kept 5 bases outside the gene matches.

CDR3 sequence: CASSELYTDTQYF. The CDR3 DNA reads TGTGCCAGCAGTGAACTTTACACAGATACGCAGTATTTT. The chain is built from TRBV2 and TRBJ2-3, with no clear D. From germline, CDR1 is SNHLY and CDR2 FYNNEI. The CDR3 is made up of 13 amino acids. Trimming left V 2 bases short and J 2 bases short, with 5 bases between.

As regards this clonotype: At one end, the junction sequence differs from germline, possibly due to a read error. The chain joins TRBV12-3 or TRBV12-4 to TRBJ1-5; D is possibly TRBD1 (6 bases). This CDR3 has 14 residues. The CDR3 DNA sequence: TGTGCCAGCAGCGAGACAGGCACCAATCATCCCCAGCATTTT. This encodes CASSETGTNHPQHF.

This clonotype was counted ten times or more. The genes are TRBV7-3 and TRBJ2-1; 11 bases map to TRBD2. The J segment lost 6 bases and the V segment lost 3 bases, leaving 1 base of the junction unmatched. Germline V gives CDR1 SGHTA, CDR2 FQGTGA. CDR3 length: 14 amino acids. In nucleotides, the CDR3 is TGTGCCAGCAGCTTCGGGACTAGCGGCAATGAGCAGTTCTTC. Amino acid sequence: CASSFGTSGNEQFF.

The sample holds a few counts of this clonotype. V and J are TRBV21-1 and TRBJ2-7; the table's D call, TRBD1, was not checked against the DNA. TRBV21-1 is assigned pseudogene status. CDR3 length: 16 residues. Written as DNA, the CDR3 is TGTGCCAGCAGCCACACAGGACAACCAAGGGATTACGAGCAGTACTTC. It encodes CASSHTGQPRDYEQYF.

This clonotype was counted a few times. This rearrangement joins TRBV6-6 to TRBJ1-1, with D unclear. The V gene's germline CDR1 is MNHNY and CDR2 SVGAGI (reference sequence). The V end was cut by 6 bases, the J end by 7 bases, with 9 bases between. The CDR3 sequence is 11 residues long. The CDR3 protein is CASRPRDEAFF. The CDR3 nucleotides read TGTGCCAGCAGACCCCGCGATGAAGCTTTCTTT.

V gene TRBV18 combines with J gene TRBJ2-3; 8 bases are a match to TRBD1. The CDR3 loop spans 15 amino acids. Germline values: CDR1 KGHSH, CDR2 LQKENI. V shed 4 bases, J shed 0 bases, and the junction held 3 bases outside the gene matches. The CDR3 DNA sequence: TGTGCCAGCTCACTGGACAGGGTGAGCACAGATACGCAGTATTTT. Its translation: CASSLDRVSTDTQYF.

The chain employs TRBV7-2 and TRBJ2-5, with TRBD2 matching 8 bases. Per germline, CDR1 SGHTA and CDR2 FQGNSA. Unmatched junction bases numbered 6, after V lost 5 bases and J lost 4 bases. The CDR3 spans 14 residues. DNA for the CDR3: TGTGCCAGCAGCCGTAGCGGGAACTCAGAGACCCAGTACTTC. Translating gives CASSRSGNSETQYF.

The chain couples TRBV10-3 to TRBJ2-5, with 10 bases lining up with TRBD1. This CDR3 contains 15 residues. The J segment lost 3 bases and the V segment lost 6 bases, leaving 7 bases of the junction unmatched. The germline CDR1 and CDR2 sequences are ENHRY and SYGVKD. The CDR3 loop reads CAISRDRGLKETQYF. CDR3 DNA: TGTGCCATCAGCCGGGACAGGGGATTAAAAGAGACCCAGTACTTC.

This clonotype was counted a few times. CDR3 bases: TGTGCCAGCAGCCCCACCCGCGGTGTCTATGGCTACACCTTC. Its protein product is CASSPTRGVYGYTF. V usage is TRBV27 and J usage is TRBJ1-2; D gene unclear. The CDR3 loop spans 14 amino acids. Germline assignment: CDR1 MNHEY and CDR2 SMNVEV (reference sequence). The germline V and J ends were trimmed by 6 bases and 4 bases, with 15 bases remaining between them.

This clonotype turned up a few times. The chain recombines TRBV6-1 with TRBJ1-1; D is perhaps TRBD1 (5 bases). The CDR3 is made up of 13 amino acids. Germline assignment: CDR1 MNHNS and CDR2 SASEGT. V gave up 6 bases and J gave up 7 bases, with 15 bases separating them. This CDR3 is CASSQRARGEAFF. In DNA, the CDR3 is TGTGCCAGCAGCCAAAGGGCGAGGGGTGAAGCTTTCTTT.

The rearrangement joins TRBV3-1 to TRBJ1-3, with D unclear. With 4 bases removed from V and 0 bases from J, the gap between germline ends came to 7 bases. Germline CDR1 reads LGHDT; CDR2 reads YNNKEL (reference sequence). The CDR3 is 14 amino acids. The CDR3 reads CASSRGNSGNTIYF. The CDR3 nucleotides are TGTGCCAGCAGCCGGGGTAACTCTGGAAACACCATATATTTT.

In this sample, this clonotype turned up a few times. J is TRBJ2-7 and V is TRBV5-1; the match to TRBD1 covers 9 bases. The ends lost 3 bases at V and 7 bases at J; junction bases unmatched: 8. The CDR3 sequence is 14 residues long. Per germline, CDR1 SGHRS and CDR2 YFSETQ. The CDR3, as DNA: TGCGCCAGCAGCTCAGGACAGGGGTCGTGGGAGCAGTACTTC. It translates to CASSSGQGSWEQYF.

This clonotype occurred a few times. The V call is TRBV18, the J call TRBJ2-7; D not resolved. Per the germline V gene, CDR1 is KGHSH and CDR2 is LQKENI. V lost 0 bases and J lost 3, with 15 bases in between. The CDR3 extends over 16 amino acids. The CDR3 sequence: CASSPPVAGSSYEQYF. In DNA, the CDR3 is TGTGCCAGCTCACCACCTGTGGCAGGCTCCAGCTACGAGCAGTACTTC. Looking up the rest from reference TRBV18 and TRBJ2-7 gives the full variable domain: NAGVMQNPRHLVRRRGQEARLRCSPMKGHSHVYWYRQLPEEGLKFMVYLQKENIIDESGMPKERFSAEFPKEGPSILRIQQVVRGDSAAYFCASSPPVAGSSYEQYFGPGTRLTVT.

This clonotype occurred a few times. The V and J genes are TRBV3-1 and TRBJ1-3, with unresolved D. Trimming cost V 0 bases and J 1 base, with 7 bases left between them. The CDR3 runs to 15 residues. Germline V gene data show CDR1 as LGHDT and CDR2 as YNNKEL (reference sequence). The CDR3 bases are TGTGCCAGCAGCCAAGATCTGATATCTGGAAACACCATATATTTT. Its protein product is CASSQDLISGNTIYF.

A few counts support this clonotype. The CDR3 DNA follows: TGTGCCAGCACTGGACATCCTAATCAGCCCCAGCATTTT. Its translation is CASTGHPNQPQHF. The V call is TRBV12-3 or TRBV12-4, the J call TRBJ1-5; a weak D match, TRBD1 (5 bases). The CDR3 extends over 13 amino acids. Trimming left V 7 bases short and J 4 bases short, with 11 bases between.

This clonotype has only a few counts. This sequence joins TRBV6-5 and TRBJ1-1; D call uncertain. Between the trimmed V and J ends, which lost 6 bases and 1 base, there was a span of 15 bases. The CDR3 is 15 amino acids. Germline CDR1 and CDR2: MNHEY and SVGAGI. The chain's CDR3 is CASRNLGQTNTEAFF. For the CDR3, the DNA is TGTGCCAGCAGAAACCTCGGGCAGACGAACACTGAAGCTTTCTTT.

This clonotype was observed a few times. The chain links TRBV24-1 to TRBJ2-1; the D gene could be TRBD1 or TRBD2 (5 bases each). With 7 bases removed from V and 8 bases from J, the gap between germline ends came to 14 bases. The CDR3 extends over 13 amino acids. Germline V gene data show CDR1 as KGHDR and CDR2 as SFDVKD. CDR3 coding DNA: TGTGCCACCAGGGGGGTCAGTTTCGATGAGCAGTTCTTC. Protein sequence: CATRGVSFDEQFF.

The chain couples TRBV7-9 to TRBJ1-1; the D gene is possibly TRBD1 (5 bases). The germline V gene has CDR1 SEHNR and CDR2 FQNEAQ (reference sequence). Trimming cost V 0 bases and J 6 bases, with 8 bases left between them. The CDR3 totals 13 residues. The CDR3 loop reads CASSLAAGAEAFF. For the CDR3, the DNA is TGTGCCAGCAGCTTAGCAGCGGGGGCTGAAGCTTTCTTT.

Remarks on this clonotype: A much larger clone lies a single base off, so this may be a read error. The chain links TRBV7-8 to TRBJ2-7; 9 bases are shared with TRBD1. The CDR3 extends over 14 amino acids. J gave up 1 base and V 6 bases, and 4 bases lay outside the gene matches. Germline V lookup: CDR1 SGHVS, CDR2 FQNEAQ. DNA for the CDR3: TGTGCCAGCAGATCCGGGACAGGGTCCTACGAGCAGTACTTC. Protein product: CASRSGTGSYEQYF.